The clone carrying this T cell receptor (beta chain) was seen more than once but under ten times. Its antigen remains unidentified. The authors ran a second PCR of about 6 to 12 cycles using a sample-barcoded 5' primer and a J-beta primer mix. TCRdb processed the 5' RACE reads anew with MiXCR; each CDR3 protein has one entry. The sample records roughly 800,000 distinct CDR3 sequences, around 36% being singletons. The sample is drawn from a study of blood T cells in healthy people across ages. General study results and limits: With age, beta diversity per million T cells declined roughly linearly, significantly by 40 to 50.

Looked up from germline, CDR1 is DFQATT and CDR2 is SNEGSKA (reference sequence). This CDR3 is built from 15 residues. The V gene end was trimmed by 0 bases and the J gene end by 7 bases; junction bases not matched to a gene: 12. Every donor contributed about 10 milliliters of peripheral blood by blood draw. The receptor comes from a man aged 18 to 29 in good health. The genes are TRBV20-1 and TRBJ2-7; 7 bases agree with TRBD2. Sequencing was done on a sample of blood. CDR3 residues: CSARDLGTTPNEQYF. The CDR3 DNA reads as TGCAGTGCTAGAGACCTAGGGACTACGCCTAATGAGCAGTACTTC.